These 5 T cell receptor beta chains share one sample of origin, sequenced in a study of T cells in Graves' hyperthyroidism and ophthalmopathy. Authors of the study amplified TCR beta CDR3 regions from RNA transcripts. The HTBI primer set was used in a first-round RT-PCR of the TCR CDR3. TCRdb redid the calling of the multiplex PCR reads with MiXCR, one entry per CDR3 protein. Of approximately 430,000 distinct CDR3 sequences listed, 15% to 19% are singletons. Sequenced sample: blood. These receptors came from a woman under 30 with Graves' hyperthyroidism.

This chain links TRBV2 with TRBJ1-2; 11 bases align to TRBD1. The V gene's germline CDR1 is SNHLY and CDR2 FYNNEI. After removal of 5 bases from V and 3 bases from J, the junction contained 5 bases not matched to a gene. This CDR3 comprises 15 residues. The CDR3 reads CASSPGTGGYYGYTF. CDR3 in DNA: TGTGCCAGCAGTCCCGGGACAGGGGGTTACTATGGCTACACCTTC. Complete variable domain (other parts from reference TRBV2 and TRBJ1-2): EPEVTQTPSHQVTQMGQEVILRCVPISNHLYFYWYRQILGQKVEFLVSFYNNEISEKSEIFDDQFSVERPDGSNFTLKIRSTKLEDSAMYFCASSPGTGGYYGYTFGSGTRLTVV.

This clonotype was seen repeatedly, ten times or more. The chain combines TRBV27 with TRBJ2-5, with no clear D. Germline assignment: CDR1 MNHEY and CDR2 SMNVEV (reference sequence). The CDR3 totals 13 residues. V was pared by 0 bases and J by 1 base, with 3 bases between. CDR3 sequence reads: CASSLSLQETQYF. The CDR3 DNA sequence: TGTGCCAGCAGTTTATCGCTCCAAGAGACCCAGTACTTC.

The CDR3 nucleotides are TGTGCCAGCAGCCAAGATGTGGTATCCCCCTCTAGGAACACCATATATTTT. It is translated as CASSQDVVSPSRNTIYF. This chain connects TRBV3-1 to TRBJ1-3; no clear D gene. CDR1 and CDR2 (germline): LGHDT, YNNKEL (reference sequence). Trimming cost V 0 bases and J 7 bases, with 19 bases left between them. The CDR3 contains 17 residues.

The table lists this clonotype with many counts. The chain joins TRBV28 to TRBJ2-1, with 10 bases that match TRBD2. The CDR3 is 16 amino acids. The trim removed 5 bases at V and 2 bases at J, leaving 6 bases unmatched. Germline V gene lookup returns CDR1 MDHEN and CDR2 SYDVKM. CDR3 coding DNA: TGTGCCAGCAGTACCCGGCTAGCGGGGGCCTACAATGAGCAGTTCTTC. Translation gives CASSTRLAGAYNEQFF.

Many counts were recorded for this clonotype. The CDR3 DNA is TGTGCCAGCAGAGAGGGGGGCACAGATACGCAGTATTTT. It is translated as CASREGGTDTQYF. The chain couples TRBV3-1 to TRBJ2-3; D possibly corresponds to TRBD1 (6 bases). Trimming stripped 6 bases from V and 1 base from J, with 8 bases between. The CDR3 is made up of 13 amino acids. Germline V lookup: CDR1 LGHDT, CDR2 YNNKEL (reference sequence).